This T cell receptor (beta chain) stems from a study of T cell changes during pregnancy in multiple sclerosis. TCRdb keeps only in-frame clones here, not all; method: immunoSEQ multiplex PCR. This table has around 85,000 clones, 90% to 95% appearing once. Germline trimming cut 4 bases from V and 6 bases from J; bases unmatched to any gene: 7. Germline assignment: CDR1 SGHRS and CDR2 YFSETQ. This CDR3 contains 14 residues. The chain has TRBV5-1 and TRBJ2-3; 8 bases are a match to TRBD2. Sequencing was performed on PBMCs, taken in the first trimester of pregnancy. The clonotype comes from a female donor in good health, serving as a control in a pregnancy study. Some clones in this sample may be carry-over from other donors' samples. As DNA, the CDR3 is TGCGCCAGCAGCGCGGGGGGCCCCTTTGATACGCAGTATTTT. It translates to CASSAGGPFDTQYF.